This entry lists 28 T cell receptor beta chains sequenced from one sample in a study of T cells in Graves' hyperthyroidism and ophthalmopathy. Amplified regions were TCR beta CDR3 sequences from RNA transcripts. The HTBI set primed first-round TCR CDR3 RT-PCR. TCRdb re-analysed the multiplex PCR reads in MiXCR, keeping a single row per CDR3 protein. The table shows about 640,000 distinct CDR3 sequences, with more than 20% occurring only once. Sequencing was done on a sample of blood. These receptor sequences come from a man younger than 45 with Graves' ophthalmopathy.

This clonotype was found a few times. One junction end disagrees with the germline gene, perhaps due to a read error. This chain uses TRBV5-1 with TRBJ2-2; 8 bases match TRBD1. The CDR3 covers 14 residues. Germline V gene data show CDR1 as SGHRS and CDR2 as YFSETQ. The CDR3 spells CASSLDREDGELFF. In nucleotides, the CDR3 is TGCGCCAGCAGTTTGGACAGGGAAGACGGGGAGCTGTTTTTT.

The chain carries TRBV6-1 and TRBJ1-1; D not certain. The CDR3 covers 11 residues. Germline V gene data show CDR1 as MNHNS and CDR2 as SASEGT. Trimming took off 6 bases at V and 11 bases at J, with 13 bases between the two ends. The CDR3: CASRSARGAFF. The CDR3 region has the DNA TGTGCCAGCAGATCGGCCCGCGGGGCTTTCTTT.

In its sample, this clonotype was seen a few times. The rearrangement joins TRBV27 to TRBJ2-7, with D perhaps TRBD1 or TRBD2 (5 bases each). Between the trimmed V and J ends, which lost 10 bases and 0 bases, there was a span of 13 bases. CDR1 is MNHEY, CDR2 SMNVEV, per germline (reference sequence). CDR3 length: 13 residues. CDR3: CATRDRSSYEQYF. The DNA for the CDR3 is TGTGCCACCCGGGACCGGAGCTCCTACGAGCAGTACTTC.

This clonotype has a single count. This sequence joins TRBV30 and TRBJ2-4, with D maybe TRBD2 (5 bases). This CDR3 region has 15 residues. V was trimmed by 8 bases and J by 0 bases, leaving 17 bases between them. Germline lookup yields CDR1 GTSNPN and CDR2 SVGIG (reference sequence). CDR3 bases: TGTGCCAGTAGTACAGCGGAGCTAGCCAAAAACATTCAGTACTTC. This translates into CASSTAELAKNIQYF.

This clonotype has a count of ten or more. J is TRBJ2-1 and V is TRBV10-3; 8 nucleotides match TRBD2. The V and J ends lost 0 bases and 9 bases, in that order; junction bases with no gene match: 10. This CDR3 comprises 16 residues. CDR1 ENHRY and CDR2 SYGVKD come from the germline V gene. The DNA of the CDR3 is TGTGCCATCAGTGAGTCTAGCGGGACAAGAGGTGGTGAGCAGTTCTTC. Translation gives CAISESSGTRGGEQFF.

The chain links TRBV20-1 to TRBJ2-5; possibly TRBD2 for D (6 bases). The CDR3 extends over 12 amino acids. Germline values: CDR1 DFQATT, CDR2 SNEGSKA (reference sequence). V lost 6 bases to trimming and J lost 2 bases, with 10 bases between them. The CDR3 reads CSAAGRQETQYF. The CDR3 DNA follows: TGCAGTGCCGCGGGGCGACAAGAGACCCAGTACTTC.

There are many counts of this clonotype. The V gene is TRBV20-1, the J gene TRBJ1-1; 8 bases match TRBD1. After removal of 3 bases from V and 0 bases from J, the junction contained 3 bases not matched to a gene. Germline assignment: CDR1 DFQATT and CDR2 SNEGSKA (reference sequence). The CDR3 spans 14 residues. The CDR3 sequence: CSASDRGLNTEAFF. The CDR3 DNA reads TGCAGTGCTAGCGACAGGGGATTGAACACTGAAGCTTTCTTT.

This clonotype was detected many times. The chain joins TRBV20-1 to TRBJ2-3; 11 positions match TRBD2. With 5 bases clipped from V and 3 bases from J, the junction kept 4 bases outside the gene matches. The CDR3 covers 14 residues. The germline gives CDR1 DFQATT, CDR2 SNEGSKA (reference sequence). DNA for the CDR3: TGCAGTGCTGAACTAGCGGGAGCGACAGATACGCAGTATTTT. Its translation: CSAELAGATDTQYF.

This clonotype was counted ten times or more. The V gene is TRBV24-1, the J gene TRBJ2-1; TRBD1 or TRBD2 may be the D gene (5 bases each). From germline, CDR1 is KGHDR and CDR2 SFDVKD. The CDR3 loop spans 18 amino acids. Trimming cost V 3 bases and J 0 bases, with 17 bases left between them. As DNA, the CDR3 is TGTGCCACCAGTGATGGGGGAACGGTTGGGAGCTCCTACAATGAGCAGTTCTTC. Its translation is CATSDGGTVGSSYNEQFF.

This clonotype was recorded many times. This chain connects TRBV7-9 to TRBJ2-3, with a weak D call TRBD1 (6 bases). This CDR3 comprises 15 residues. The V gene's germline CDR1 is SEHNR and CDR2 FQNEAQ (reference sequence). The V end lost 5 bases, the J end lost 2 bases, and 14 bases lay between the germline ends. The CDR3 is CASSAPDSSTDTQYF. CDR3 DNA sequence: TGTGCCAGCAGCGCACCGGACAGTTCCACAGATACGCAGTATTTT.

With regard to this clonotype: This sequence may be a read error, since a much larger clone differs from it by one base. This sequence joins TRBV28 and TRBJ2-2, with unresolved D. Germline CDR1 reads MDHEN; CDR2 reads SYDVKM. The CDR3 has 13 amino acids. V was cut by 2 bases and J by 4 bases, with 5 bases left in between. The CDR3 DNA reads as TGTGCCAGCAGTTTACCGGGCACCGGGGAGCTGTTTTTT. Protein: CASSLPGTGELFF. Combining the CDR3 with reference TRBV28 and TRBJ2-2 gives the whole variable domain DVKVTQSSRYLVKRTGEKVFLECVQDMDHENMFWYRQDPGLGLRLIYFSYDVKMKEKGDIPEGYSVSREKKERFSLILESASTNQTSMYLCASSLPGTGELFFGEGSRLTVL.

This clonotype occurred many times. The genes are TRBV20-1 and TRBJ2-7; a weak D match, TRBD1 (6 bases). Germline values: CDR1 DFQATT, CDR2 SNEGSKA (reference sequence). CDR3 size: 13 residues. V dropped 5 bases and J dropped 5 bases, with 16 bases sitting between them. The CDR3 here is CSAGGHGTHEQYF. In DNA, the CDR3 is TGCAGTGCTGGGGGCCACGGGACGCACGAGCAGTACTTC.

In its sample, this clonotype was seen a few times. The rearrangement uses TRBV14 and TRBJ1-2; TRBD1 aligns across 7 bases. Germline trimming cut 3 bases from V and 3 bases from J; bases unmatched to any gene: 7. Germline CDR1 and CDR2: SGHDN and FVKESK. The CDR3 totals 15 residues. CDR3 DNA sequence: TGTGCCAGCAGCCACACCGGGACAGAACACTATGGCTACACCTTC. Protein product: CASSHTGTEHYGYTF.

The rearrangement uses TRBV14 and TRBJ1-1, with a possible D match to TRBD1 (6 bases). The germline V gene has CDR1 SGHDN and CDR2 FVKESK. V was trimmed by 2 bases and J by 5 bases, leaving 18 bases between them. This CDR3 is 16 amino acids long. The DNA for the CDR3 is TGTGCCAGCAGCCAACTGGACAGCCGCGGGGGGACTGAAGCTTTCTTT. This sequence encodes CASSQLDSRGGTEAFF.

The chain employs TRBV28 and TRBJ2-7, with D perhaps matching TRBD2 (6 bases). Germline V gene sequence: CDR1 MDHEN, CDR2 SYDVKM. V gave up 8 bases and J gave up 5 bases, with 16 bases separating them. There are 13 residues in the CDR3. The CDR3 sequence is CASSAGNGNEQYF. The CDR3 DNA reads TGTGCCAGCTCTGCGGGGAACGGGAACGAGCAGTACTTC. The full variable domain, rest sourced from reference TRBV28 and TRBJ2-7, is DVKVTQSSRYLVKRTGEKVFLECVQDMDHENMFWYRQDPGLGLRLIYFSYDVKMKEKGDIPEGYSVSREKKERFSLILESASTNQTSMYLCASSAGNGNEQYFGPGTRLTVT.

The chain uses TRBV6-2 or TRBV6-3 and TRBJ2-1; 10 bases agree with TRBD2. The CDR3 contains 16 residues. From germline, CDR1 is MNHEY and CDR2 SVGEGT. V dropped 6 bases and J dropped 2; count of bases not matched to a gene: 7. For the CDR3, the DNA is TGTGCCAGCAGAACTTCTAGCGGGAGCCCCTACAATGAGCAGTTCTTC. Residues: CASRTSSGSPYNEQFF.

The chain carries TRBV27 and TRBJ2-7; TRBD2 is a possible D gene (6 bases). V was cut by 8 bases and J by 0 bases, with 17 bases left in between. Germline CDR1 and CDR2: MNHEY and SMNVEV (reference sequence). The CDR3 has 15 amino acids. CDR3 DNA: TGTGCCAGCGGAAAGCAGCGGGTACACTCCTACGAGCAGTACTTC. This gives the protein CASGKQRVHSYEQYF.

This clonotype was counted ten times or more. The J gene is TRBJ1-3, the V gene TRBV5-1; no definite D call. Trimming took off 0 bases at V and 0 bases at J, with 7 bases between the two ends. Germline V gene data show CDR1 as SGHRS and CDR2 as YFSETQ. The CDR3 loop spans 15 amino acids. CDR3 sequence (DNA): TGCGCCAGCAGCTTGGACGGTGCCTCTGGAAACACCATATATTTT. Residues: CASSLDGASGNTIYF.

The sample holds many counts of this clonotype. V gene TRBV30 combines with J gene TRBJ2-7; D remains unclear. V was shortened by 1 base and J by 7 bases, with 8 bases between the two germline ends. There are 11 residues in the CDR3. Germline CDR1 GTSNPN, CDR2 SVGIG (reference sequence). CDR3: CAWSDSQEQYF. The CDR3 nucleotides are TGTGCCTGGAGTGACAGCCAAGAGCAGTACTTC.

There are a few counts of this clonotype. J is TRBJ2-1 and V is TRBV29-1; TRBD2 agrees at 7 bases. Losses at the gene ends were 2 bases for V and 0 bases for J; bases not matched to a gene: 4. Germline CDR1 SQVTM, CDR2 ANQGSEA. The CDR3 runs 15 residues. CDR3 sequence (DNA): TGCAGCGTTGAACTAGCGGATAGCTCCTACAATGAGCAGTTCTTC. Residues: CSVELADSSYNEQFF.

In this sample, this clonotype turned up many times. V usage is TRBV5-1 and J usage is TRBJ2-1; 10 bases are shared with TRBD1. The CDR3 consists of 14 residues. Germline lookup yields CDR1 SGHRS and CDR2 YFSETQ. J gave up 4 bases and V 4 bases, and 2 bases lay outside the gene matches. The CDR3 DNA sequence: TGCGCCAGCAGCGGGGGACAGGGGTACAATGAGCAGTTCTTC. As protein: CASSGGQGYNEQFF.

This chain connects TRBV19 to TRBJ2-1; the match to TRBD2 covers 9 bases. J lost 2 bases, V lost 5 bases, and 7 bases had no gene match. Germline V gives CDR1 LNHDA, CDR2 SQIVND (reference sequence). This CDR3 comprises 16 residues. The CDR3 is CASSGWTSVPYNEQFF. In DNA, the CDR3 is TGTGCCAGTAGTGGGTGGACTAGCGTTCCCTACAATGAGCAGTTCTTC.

V and J are TRBV13 and TRBJ1-1; unclear D gene. Germline V gives CDR1 PRHDT, CDR2 FYEKMQ (reference sequence). The CDR3 length is 13 residues. With 0 bases removed from V and 6 bases from J, the gap between germline ends came to 8 bases. In nucleotides, the CDR3 is TGTGCCAGCAGCTTAGGTGCGGGTCCTGAAGCTTTCTTT. It codes for CASSLGAGPEAFF.

This clonotype was counted ten times or more. This chain connects TRBV28 to TRBJ1-1; D not certain. The V end was cut by 2 bases, the J end by 10 bases, with 11 bases between. CDR3 length: 12 residues. The germline CDR1 and CDR2 sequences are MDHEN and SYDVKM. The CDR3 sequence: CASSLGPEGAFF. CDR3 bases: TGTGCCAGCAGTTTAGGCCCCGAGGGAGCTTTCTTT. Drawing the rest from reference TRBV28 and TRBJ1-1, the complete variable domain is DVKVTQSSRYLVKRTGEKVFLECVQDMDHENMFWYRQDPGLGLRLIYFSYDVKMKEKGDIPEGYSVSREKKERFSLILESASTNQTSMYLCASSLGPEGAFFGQGTRLTVV.

The chain carries TRBV28 and TRBJ2-1, with 7 bases identical to TRBD2. This CDR3 comprises 19 residues. J was trimmed by 6 bases and V by 8 bases; bases with no gene match: 25. The germline V gene encodes CDR1 MDHEN and CDR2 SYDVKM. The CDR3: CASLGGGWHDSRFFNEQFF. The CDR3 nucleotides are TGTGCCAGCTTAGGCGGGGGATGGCACGACAGCCGATTTTTCAATGAGCAGTTCTTC.

This clonotype was counted at least ten times. V gene TRBV10-1 combines with J gene TRBJ2-1; the match to TRBD1 covers 8 bases. Germline values: CDR1 WNHNN, CDR2 SYGVQD (reference sequence). Trimming took 8 bases from V and 7 from J; bases not matched to a gene: 10. This CDR3 comprises 14 residues. Written as DNA, the CDR3 is TGCGCCAGCTCTTCTGGGACAGGCCGAAATGAGCAGTTCTTC. This gives the protein CASSSGTGRNEQFF.

This clonotype has a count of ten or more. The chain joins TRBV30 to TRBJ2-5, with unresolved D. Trimming left V 4 bases short and J 5 bases short, with 11 bases between. The CDR3 contains 12 residues. The germline V gene has CDR1 GTSNPN and CDR2 SVGIG (reference sequence). This chain's CDR3 is CAWKWVGETQYF. Written as DNA, the CDR3 is TGTGCCTGGAAATGGGTGGGGGAGACCCAGTACTTC.

In its sample, this clonotype was seen many times. The rearrangement uses TRBV12-3 or TRBV12-4 and TRBJ2-1, with 9 bases that match TRBD2. Germline trimming cut 4 bases from V and 4 bases from J; bases unmatched to any gene: 5. The CDR3 contains 15 residues. CDR3 region: CASSSGGRGYNEQFF. CDR3 DNA sequence: TGTGCCAGCAGTTCTGGCGGGAGGGGTTACAATGAGCAGTTCTTC.